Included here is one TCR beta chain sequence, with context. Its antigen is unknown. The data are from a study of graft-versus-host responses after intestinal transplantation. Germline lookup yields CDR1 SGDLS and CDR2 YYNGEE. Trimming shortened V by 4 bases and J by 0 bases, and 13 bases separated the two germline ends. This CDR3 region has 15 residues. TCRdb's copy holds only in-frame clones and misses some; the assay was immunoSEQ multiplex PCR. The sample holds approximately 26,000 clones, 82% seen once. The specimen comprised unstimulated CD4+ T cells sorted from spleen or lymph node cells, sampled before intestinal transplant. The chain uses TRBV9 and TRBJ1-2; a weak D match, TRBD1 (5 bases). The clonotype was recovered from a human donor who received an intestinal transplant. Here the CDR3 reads CASSPTPGANYGYTF. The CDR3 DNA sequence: TGTGCCAGCAGCCCCACGCCGGGGGCTAACTATGGCTACACCTTC.